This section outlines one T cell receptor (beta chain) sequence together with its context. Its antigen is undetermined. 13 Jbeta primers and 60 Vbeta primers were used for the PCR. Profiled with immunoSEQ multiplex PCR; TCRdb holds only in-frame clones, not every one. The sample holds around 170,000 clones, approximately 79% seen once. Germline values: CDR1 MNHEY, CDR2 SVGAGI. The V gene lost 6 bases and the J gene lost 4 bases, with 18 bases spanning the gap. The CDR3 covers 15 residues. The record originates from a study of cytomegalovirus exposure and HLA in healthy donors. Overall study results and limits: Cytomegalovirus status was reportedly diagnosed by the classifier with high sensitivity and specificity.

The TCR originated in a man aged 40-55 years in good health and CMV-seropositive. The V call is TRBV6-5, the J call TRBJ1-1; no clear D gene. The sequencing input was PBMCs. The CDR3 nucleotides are TGTGCCAGCAGCCACAGAGGGTGGTTGACCACTGAAGCTTTCTTT. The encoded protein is CASSHRGWLTTEAFF.